This TCR beta chain was retrieved from a study of blood T cell repertoires in COVID-19. In the study overall: Specimens from acute and convalescent COVID-19 originated in the United States, Italy and Spain. Sources were T cells, B-cell-depleted T cells, or PBMCs; the material itself was cDNA or gDNA.

The length of the CDR3 is 17 residues. Trimming shortened V by 8 bases and J by 7 bases, and 29 bases separated the two germline ends. The V gene's germline CDR1 is SGHVS and CDR2 FQNEAQ. Per the original data handling: Nucleated cell counts were estimated from reference gene primer amplification. Some clones are missing from TCRdb's copy, which holds only in-frame ones; the method was immunoSEQ multiplex PCR. Clone size and V and J calls were adopted from that table, with D and trimming inferred from the DNA. The sample lists about 60,000 clones; approximately 82% were seen once. The sample consisted of peripheral blood. The chain recombines TRBV7-8 with TRBJ1-2, with D maybe TRBD1 (6 bases). This sequence originates from an elderly man with acute or convalescent COVID-19. The DNA of the CDR3 is TGTGCCAGCTGTCCTAGAACCCTTCGACAGGCCGGAGGTGGCTACACCTTC. Residues: CASCPRTLRQAGGGYTF.